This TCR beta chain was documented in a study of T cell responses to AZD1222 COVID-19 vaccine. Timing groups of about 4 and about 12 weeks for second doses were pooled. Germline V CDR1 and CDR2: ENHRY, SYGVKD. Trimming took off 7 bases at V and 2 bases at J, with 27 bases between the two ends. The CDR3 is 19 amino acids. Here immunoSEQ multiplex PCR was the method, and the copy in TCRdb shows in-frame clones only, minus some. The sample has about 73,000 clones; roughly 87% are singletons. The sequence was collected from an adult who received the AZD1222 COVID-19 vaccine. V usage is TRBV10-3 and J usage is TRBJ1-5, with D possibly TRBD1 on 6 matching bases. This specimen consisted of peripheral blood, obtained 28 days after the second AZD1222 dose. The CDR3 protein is CAINSGRRGTQRGNQPQHF. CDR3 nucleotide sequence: TGTGCCATCAACAGTGGACGAAGGGGGACCCAAAGGGGCAATCAGCCCCAGCATTTT.